Listed here are 12 T cell receptor beta chains from one sample, sequenced in a study of blood T cell repertoires in COVID-19. TCRdb keeps only in-frame clones here, not all; method: immunoSEQ multiplex PCR. The sample records tens of thousands of clones, about nine tenths being singletons. Source material: peripheral blood. These receptors originate from a man between 50 and 59 years old with active or convalescent COVID-19.

V and J are TRBV27 and TRBJ2-1, with 13 bases matching TRBD2. The CDR3 loop spans 15 amino acids. Germline-derived CDR1 and CDR2 are MNHEY and SMNVEV (reference sequence). J gave up 8 bases and V 5 bases, and 6 bases lay outside the gene matches. The CDR3, as DNA: TGTGCCAGCAGTCCCAGGACTAGCGGGAGAGATGAGCAGTTCTTC. Translated, it gives CASSPRTSGRDEQFF.

The chain recombines TRBV19 with TRBJ1-2; TRBD1 matches 8 bases. The V gene end was trimmed by 3 bases and the J gene end by 1 base; junction bases not matched to a gene: 16. CDR3 length: 19 residues. Looked up from germline, CDR1 is LNHDA and CDR2 is SQIVND (reference sequence). Here the CDR3 reads CASSMARGTPTGDNYGYTF. DNA for the CDR3: TGTGCCAGTAGTATGGCCAGGGGGACCCCGACAGGGGATAACTATGGCTACACCTTC. Based on the CDR3 plus reference TRBV19 and TRBJ1-2, the full variable domain is DGGITQSPKYLFRKEGQNVTLSCEQNLNHDAMYWYRQDPGQGLRLIYYSQIVNDFQKGDIAEGYSVSREKKESFPLTVTSAQKNPTAFYLCASSMARGTPTGDNYGYTFGSGTRLTVV.

The chain is built from TRBV19 and TRBJ2-7, with D possibly TRBD2 on 6 matching bases. This CDR3 comprises 16 residues. Germline V CDR1 and CDR2: LNHDA, SQIVND (reference sequence). The V end lost 10 bases, the J end lost 5 bases, and 27 bases lay between the germline ends. The CDR3 sequence is CATSPFHGTSFNEQYF. In nucleotides, the CDR3 is TGTGCCACGAGCCCTTTCCACGGGACTTCTTTCAACGAGCAGTACTTC.

The chain employs TRBV6-2 or TRBV6-3 and TRBJ2-5; D unclear. The V and J ends lost 5 bases and 6 bases respectively, with 19 bases between them. The CDR3 totals 15 residues. Germline V gene sequence: CDR1 MNHEY, CDR2 SVGEGT. The DNA for the CDR3 is TGTGCCAGCAGTACTCCGTCGGTAGTGAGGAAGACCCAGTACTTC. Its translation: CASSTPSVVRKTQYF.

The chain combines TRBV27 with TRBJ1-5; TRBD1 is a possible D gene (5 bases). The CDR3 contains 15 residues. Trimming pared 6 bases from V and 4 bases from J, leaving 16 bases between. Germline values: CDR1 MNHEY, CDR2 SMNVEV (reference sequence). CDR3 sequence (DNA): TGTGCCAGCAGACCAGACAGTCTAGGGAATCAGCCCCAGCATTTT. Encoded protein: CASRPDSLGNQPQHF.

The rearrangement joins TRBV4-3 to TRBJ1-3; 7 bases line up with TRBD1. J gave up 2 bases and V 2 bases, and 6 bases lay outside the gene matches. CDR1 is LGHNA, CDR2 YSLEER, per germline. The CDR3 runs 16 residues. This CDR3 reads CASSQTDREAGNTIYF. Written as DNA, the CDR3 is TGCGCCAGCAGCCAAACAGACAGGGAAGCTGGAAACACCATATATTTT.

The table lists this clone with a few counts. The rearrangement links TRBV6-5 to TRBJ2-4; 13 bases agree with TRBD2. Germline loops: CDR1 MNHEY, CDR2 SVGAGI. This CDR3 has 15 residues. V was clipped by 6 bases and J by 6 bases; unmatched bases: 5. CDR3 bases: TGTGCCAGCAGCCGACTAGCGGGAGGTACAAACATTCAGTACTTC. Translation: CASSRLAGGTNIQYF.

Written as DNA, the CDR3 is TGTGCCAGCAGCGTAGGAATCGGGAGCGGGCGCACAGATACGCAGTATTTT. Protein sequence: CASSVGIGSGRTDTQYF. The genes are TRBV9 and TRBJ2-3, with D possibly being TRBD2 (6 bases). V was cut by 0 bases and J by 1 base, with 15 bases left in between. Per the germline V gene, CDR1 is SGDLS and CDR2 is YYNGEE. The CDR3 has 17 amino acids.

This clone was seen only once. V and J are TRBV5-1 and TRBJ1-1; D is possibly TRBD1 (6 bases). Between the trimmed V and J ends, which lost 1 base and 4 bases, there was a span of 14 bases. This CDR3 comprises 15 residues. In germline, CDR1 is SGHRS, CDR2 YFSETQ. Written as DNA, the CDR3 is TGCGCCAGCAGCTTGAACAGGGACCCCAGCACTGAAGCTTTCTTT. Amino acids: CASSLNRDPSTEAFF.

V and J are TRBV5-1 and TRBJ2-1; D ambiguous. Germline V CDR1 and CDR2: SGHRS, YFSETQ. The V end lost 3 bases, the J end lost 4 bases, and 2 bases lay between the germline ends. The CDR3 is 11 residues long. DNA for the CDR3: TGCGCCAGCAGCTCTTACAATGAGCAGTTCTTC. This gives the protein CASSSYNEQFF.

In nucleotides, the CDR3 is TGCGCCAGCAGCTTGGGTGGAGTTCAAGAGACCCAGTACTTC. Amino acid sequence: CASSLGGVQETQYF. The V gene is TRBV5-1, the J gene TRBJ2-5; D is ambiguous. Germline assignment: CDR1 SGHRS and CDR2 YFSETQ. This CDR3 has 14 amino acids. The germline V and J ends were trimmed by 0 bases and 2 bases, with 8 bases remaining between them.

V and J are TRBV12-3 or TRBV12-4 and TRBJ2-5, with D possibly being TRBD1 (6 bases). This CDR3 is built from 13 residues. Trimming took 6 bases from V and 2 from J, leaving 10 bases between them. DNA of the CDR3: TGTGCCAGCAGACTACAGGGACAAGAGACCCAGTACTTC. It codes for CASRLQGQETQYF.